The 2 T cell receptor beta chains in this list originate from one sample, sequenced in a study of T cells expressing NK-cell markers. TCRdb reprocessed the 5' RACE reads and reports one entry per CDR3 protein, with no DNA. The sample spans 350,000 to 400,000 distinct CDR3 sequences; the ten largest clones claim roughly 10%. The sample consisted of blood T cells: a sorted CD56 or NKG2C T cell subset, CD4+ or CD8+ T cells, or bulk PBMC T cells (not recorded which). Every receptor here comes from a woman between 50 and 59 years old in good health.

J is TRBJ1-2 and V is TRBV20-1. The CDR3 has 12 amino acids. CDR1 is DFQATT and CDR2 is SNEGSKA in the germline V gene (reference sequence). CDR3 region: CSARAETYGYTF.

CDR3 residues: CATSRQGTSGSYEQYF. V gene TRBV15 combines with J gene TRBJ2-7; TCRdb's D gene call, TRBD2, goes unchecked for lack of DNA. CDR3 length: 16 amino acids. Germline V gene data show CDR1 as LNHNV and CDR2 as YYDKDF (reference sequence).